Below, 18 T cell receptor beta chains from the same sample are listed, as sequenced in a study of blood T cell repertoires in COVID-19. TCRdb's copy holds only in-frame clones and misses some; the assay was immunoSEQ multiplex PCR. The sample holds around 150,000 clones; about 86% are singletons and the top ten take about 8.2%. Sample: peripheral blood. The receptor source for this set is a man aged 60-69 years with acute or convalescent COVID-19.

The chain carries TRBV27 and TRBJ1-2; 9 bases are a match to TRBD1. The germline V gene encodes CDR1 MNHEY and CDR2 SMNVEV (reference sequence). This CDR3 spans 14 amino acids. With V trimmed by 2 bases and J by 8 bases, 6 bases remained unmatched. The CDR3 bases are TGTGCCAGCAGTTTAGGGACAGGGTCCCGCGGCTACACCTTC. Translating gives CASSLGTGSRGYTF.

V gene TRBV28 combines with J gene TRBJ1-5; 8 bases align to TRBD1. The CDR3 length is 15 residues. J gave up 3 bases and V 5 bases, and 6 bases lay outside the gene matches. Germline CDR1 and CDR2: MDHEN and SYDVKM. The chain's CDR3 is CASSPTGGFNQPQHF. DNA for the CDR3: TGTGCCAGCAGTCCCACAGGGGGATTCAATCAGCCCCAGCATTTT.

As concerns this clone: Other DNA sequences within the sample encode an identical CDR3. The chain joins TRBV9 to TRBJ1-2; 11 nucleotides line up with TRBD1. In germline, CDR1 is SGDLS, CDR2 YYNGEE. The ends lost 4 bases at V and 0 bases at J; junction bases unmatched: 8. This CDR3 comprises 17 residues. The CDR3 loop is CASSPRTGGSPNYGYTF. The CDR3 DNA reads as TGTGCCAGCAGCCCTCGGACAGGGGGCTCTCCTAACTATGGCTACACCTTC.

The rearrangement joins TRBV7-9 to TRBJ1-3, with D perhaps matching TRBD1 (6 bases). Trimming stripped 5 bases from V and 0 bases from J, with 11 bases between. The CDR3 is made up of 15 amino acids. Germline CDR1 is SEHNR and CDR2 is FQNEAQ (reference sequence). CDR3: CASSPLTGSGNTIYF. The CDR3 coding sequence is TGTGCCAGCAGCCCGTTGACAGGCTCTGGAAACACCATATATTTT. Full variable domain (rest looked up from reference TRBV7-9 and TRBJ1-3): DTGVSQNPRHKITKRGQNVTFRCDPISEHNRLYWYRQTLGQGPEFLTYFQNEAQLEKSRLLSDRFSAERPKGSFSTLEIQRTEQGDSAMYLCASSPLTGSGNTIYFGEGSWLTVV.

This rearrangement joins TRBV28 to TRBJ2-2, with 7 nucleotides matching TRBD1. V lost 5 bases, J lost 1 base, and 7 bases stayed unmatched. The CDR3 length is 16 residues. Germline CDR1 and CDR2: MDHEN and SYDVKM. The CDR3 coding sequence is TGTGCCAGCAGTCCCCGGACAGGCCAGAACACCGGGGAGCTGTTTTTT. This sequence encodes CASSPRTGQNTGELFF.

This CDR3 is CASSQDWTRGNTIYF. CDR3 nucleotide sequence: TGCGCCAGCAGCCAAGATTGGACAAGAGGAAACACCATATATTTT. The rearrangement uses TRBV4-1 and TRBJ1-3, with D possibly being TRBD1 (5 bases). Per germline, CDR1 MGHRA and CDR2 YSYEKL. The CDR3 totals 15 residues. Trimming removed 0 bases from V and 4 bases from J, with 10 bases in between.

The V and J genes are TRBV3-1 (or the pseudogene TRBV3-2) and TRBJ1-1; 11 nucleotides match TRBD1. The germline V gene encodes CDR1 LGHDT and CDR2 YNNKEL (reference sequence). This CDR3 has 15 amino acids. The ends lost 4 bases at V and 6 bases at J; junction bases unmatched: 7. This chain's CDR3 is CASSLRTGGPSEAFF. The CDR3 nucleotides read TGTGCCAGCAGCCTCCGGACAGGGGGCCCATCTGAAGCTTTCTTT.

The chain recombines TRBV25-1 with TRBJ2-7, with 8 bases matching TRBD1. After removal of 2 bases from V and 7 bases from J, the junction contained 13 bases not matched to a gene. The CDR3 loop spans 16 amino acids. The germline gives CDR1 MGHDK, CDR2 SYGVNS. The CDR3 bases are TGTGCCAGCAGTGAAAAGGGTGGGACAGGTAGCCTTGAGCAGTACTTC. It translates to CASSEKGGTGSLEQYF.

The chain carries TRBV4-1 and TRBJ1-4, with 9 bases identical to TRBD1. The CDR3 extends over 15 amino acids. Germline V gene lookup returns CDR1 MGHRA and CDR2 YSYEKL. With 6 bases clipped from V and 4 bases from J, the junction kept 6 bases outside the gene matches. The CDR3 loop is CASRRSGQGNEKLFF. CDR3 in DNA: TGCGCCAGCAGGCGATCGGGACAGGGTAATGAAAAACTGTTTTTT.

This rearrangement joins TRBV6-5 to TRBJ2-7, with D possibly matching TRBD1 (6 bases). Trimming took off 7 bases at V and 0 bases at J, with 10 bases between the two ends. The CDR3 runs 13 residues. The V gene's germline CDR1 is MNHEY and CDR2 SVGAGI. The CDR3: CASIDRSSYEQYF. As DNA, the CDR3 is TGTGCCAGCATAGACAGGAGCTCCTACGAGCAGTACTTC.

The CDR3 region has the DNA TGTGCCAGCAGCCGACTCGGGACTCGCAGCCCGCCGGTGGGGGAGCTGTTTTTT. Protein product: CASSRLGTRSPPVGELFF. This rearrangement joins TRBV11-2 to TRBJ2-2; D is possibly TRBD2 (6 bases). Per the germline V gene, CDR1 is SGHAT and CDR2 is FQNNGV. The CDR3 runs 18 residues. V shed 5 bases and J shed 8 bases, with 27 bases lying between them.

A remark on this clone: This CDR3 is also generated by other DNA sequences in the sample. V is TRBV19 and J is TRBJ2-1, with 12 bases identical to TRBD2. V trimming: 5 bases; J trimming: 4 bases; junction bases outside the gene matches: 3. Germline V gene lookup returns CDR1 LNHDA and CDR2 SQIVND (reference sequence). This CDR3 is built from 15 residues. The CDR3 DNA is TGTGCCAGTAGTCTTGGACTAGCGGGGTACAATGAGCAGTTCTTC. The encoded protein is CASSLGLAGYNEQFF. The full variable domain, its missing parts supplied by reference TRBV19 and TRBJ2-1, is DGGITQSPKYLFRKEGQNVTLSCEQNLNHDAMYWYRQDPGQGLRLIYYSQIVNDFQKGDIAEGYSVSREKKESFPLTVTSAQKNPTAFYLCASSLGLAGYNEQFFGPGTRLTVL.

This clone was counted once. CDR3 region: CAWRVAGAHNEQFF. The CDR3 DNA reads TGTGCCTGGAGGGTAGCGGGGGCTCACAATGAGCAGTTCTTC. The chain carries TRBV30 and TRBJ2-1; 9 bases are shared with TRBD2. V trimming: 3 bases; J trimming: 5 bases; junction bases outside the gene matches: 5. There are 14 residues in the CDR3. The germline V gene has CDR1 GTSNPN and CDR2 SVGIG (reference sequence).

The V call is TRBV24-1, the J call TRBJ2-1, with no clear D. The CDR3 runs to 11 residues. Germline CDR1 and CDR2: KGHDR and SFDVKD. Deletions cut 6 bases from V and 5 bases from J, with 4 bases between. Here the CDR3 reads CATSQNNEQFF. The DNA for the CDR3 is TGTGCCACCAGTCAAAACAATGAGCAGTTCTTC.

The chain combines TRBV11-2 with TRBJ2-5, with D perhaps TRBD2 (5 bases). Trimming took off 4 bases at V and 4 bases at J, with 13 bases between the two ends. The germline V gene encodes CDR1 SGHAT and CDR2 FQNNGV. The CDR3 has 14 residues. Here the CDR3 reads CASSSSVGRETQYF. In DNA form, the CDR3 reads TGTGCCAGCAGCTCTAGTGTGGGGAGAGAGACCCAGTACTTC.

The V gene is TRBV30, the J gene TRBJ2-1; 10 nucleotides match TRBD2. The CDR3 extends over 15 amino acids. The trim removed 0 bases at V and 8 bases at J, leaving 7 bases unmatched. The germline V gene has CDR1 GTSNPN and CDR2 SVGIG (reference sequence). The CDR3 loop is CAWSVKAGGPHEQFF. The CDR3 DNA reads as TGTGCCTGGAGTGTAAAAGCGGGAGGGCCCCATGAGCAGTTCTTC.

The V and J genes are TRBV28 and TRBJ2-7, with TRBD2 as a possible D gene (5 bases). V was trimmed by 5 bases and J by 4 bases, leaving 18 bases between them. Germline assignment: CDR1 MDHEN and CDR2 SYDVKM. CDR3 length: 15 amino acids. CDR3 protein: CASSAPRRARYEQYF. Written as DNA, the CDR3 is TGTGCCAGCAGTGCCCCTCGGCGGGCTCGGTACGAGCAGTACTTC.

The CDR3 bases are TGTGCCTGGAGCCGACTAGCGGGAACAGATACGCAGTATTTT. Residues: CAWSRLAGTDTQYF. This rearrangement joins TRBV30 to TRBJ2-3; 11 positions agree with TRBD2. The V segment lost 3 bases and the J segment 3 bases; nucleotides outside the gene matches: 2. This CDR3 comprises 14 residues. CDR1 and CDR2 (germline): GTSNPN, SVGIG (reference sequence).